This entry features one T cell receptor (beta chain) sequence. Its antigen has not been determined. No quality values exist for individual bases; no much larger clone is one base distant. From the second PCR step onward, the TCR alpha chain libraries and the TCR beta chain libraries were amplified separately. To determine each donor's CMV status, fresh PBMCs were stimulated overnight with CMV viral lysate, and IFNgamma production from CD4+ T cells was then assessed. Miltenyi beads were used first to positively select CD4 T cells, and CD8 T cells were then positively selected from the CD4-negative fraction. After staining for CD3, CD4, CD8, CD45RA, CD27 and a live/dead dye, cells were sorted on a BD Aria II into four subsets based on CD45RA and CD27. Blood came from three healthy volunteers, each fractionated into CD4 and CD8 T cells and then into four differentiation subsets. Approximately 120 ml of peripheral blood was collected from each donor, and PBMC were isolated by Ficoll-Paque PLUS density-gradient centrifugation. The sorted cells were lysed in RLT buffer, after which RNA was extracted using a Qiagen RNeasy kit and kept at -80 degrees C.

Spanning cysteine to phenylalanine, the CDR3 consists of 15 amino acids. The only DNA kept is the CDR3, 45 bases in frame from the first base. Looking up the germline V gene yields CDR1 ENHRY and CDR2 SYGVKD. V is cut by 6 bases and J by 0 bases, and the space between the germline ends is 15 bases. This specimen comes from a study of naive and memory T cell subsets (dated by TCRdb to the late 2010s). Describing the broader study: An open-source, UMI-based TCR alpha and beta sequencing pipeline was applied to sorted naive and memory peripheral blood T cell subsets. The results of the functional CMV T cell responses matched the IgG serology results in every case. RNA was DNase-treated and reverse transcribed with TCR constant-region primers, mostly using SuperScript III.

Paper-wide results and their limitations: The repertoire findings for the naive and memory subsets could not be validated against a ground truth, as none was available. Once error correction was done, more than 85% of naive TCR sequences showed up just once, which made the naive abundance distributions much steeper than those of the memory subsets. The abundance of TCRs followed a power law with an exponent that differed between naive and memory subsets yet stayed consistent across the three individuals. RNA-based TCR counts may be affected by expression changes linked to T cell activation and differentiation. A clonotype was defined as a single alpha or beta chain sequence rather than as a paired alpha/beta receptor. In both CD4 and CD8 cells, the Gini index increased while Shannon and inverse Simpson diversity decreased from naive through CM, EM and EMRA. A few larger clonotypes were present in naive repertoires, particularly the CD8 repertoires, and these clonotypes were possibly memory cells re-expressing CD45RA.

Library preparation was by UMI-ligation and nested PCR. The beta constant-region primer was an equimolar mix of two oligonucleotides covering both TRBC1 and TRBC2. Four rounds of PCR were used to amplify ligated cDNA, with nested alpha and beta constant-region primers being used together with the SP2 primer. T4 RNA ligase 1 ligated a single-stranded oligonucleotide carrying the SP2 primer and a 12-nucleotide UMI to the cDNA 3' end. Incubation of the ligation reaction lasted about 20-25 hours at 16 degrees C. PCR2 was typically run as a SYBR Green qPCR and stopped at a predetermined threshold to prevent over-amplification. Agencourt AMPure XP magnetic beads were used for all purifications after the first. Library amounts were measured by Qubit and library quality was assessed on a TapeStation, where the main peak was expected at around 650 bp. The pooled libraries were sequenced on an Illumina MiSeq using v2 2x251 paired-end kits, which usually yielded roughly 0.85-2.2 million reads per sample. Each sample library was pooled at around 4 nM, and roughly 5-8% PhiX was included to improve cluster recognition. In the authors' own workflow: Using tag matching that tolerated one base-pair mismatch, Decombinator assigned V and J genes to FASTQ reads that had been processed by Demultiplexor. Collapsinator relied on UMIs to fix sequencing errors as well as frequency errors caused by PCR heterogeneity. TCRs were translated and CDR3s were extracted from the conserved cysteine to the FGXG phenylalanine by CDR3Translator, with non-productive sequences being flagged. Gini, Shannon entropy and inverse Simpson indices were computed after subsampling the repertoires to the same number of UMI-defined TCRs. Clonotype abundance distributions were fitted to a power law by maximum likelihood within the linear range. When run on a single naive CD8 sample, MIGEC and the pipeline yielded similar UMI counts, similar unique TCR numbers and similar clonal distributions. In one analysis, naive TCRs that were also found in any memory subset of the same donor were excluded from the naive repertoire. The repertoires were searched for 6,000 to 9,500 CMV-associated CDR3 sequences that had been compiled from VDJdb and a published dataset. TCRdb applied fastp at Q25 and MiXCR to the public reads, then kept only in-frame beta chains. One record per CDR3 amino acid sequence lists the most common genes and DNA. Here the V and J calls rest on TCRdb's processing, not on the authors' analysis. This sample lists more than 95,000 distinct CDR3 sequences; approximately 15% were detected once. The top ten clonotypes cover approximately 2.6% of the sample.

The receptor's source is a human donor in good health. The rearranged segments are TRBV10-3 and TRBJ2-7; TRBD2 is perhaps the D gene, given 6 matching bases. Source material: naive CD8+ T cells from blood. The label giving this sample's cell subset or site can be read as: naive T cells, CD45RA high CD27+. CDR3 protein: CAIRKTSSSSYEQYF. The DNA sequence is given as TGTGCCATCAGAAAAACTAGCTCCAGCTCCTACGAGCAGTACTTC.